This T cell receptor (beta chain) appears in the sequencing data of a study of blood T cell repertoires in COVID-19. Here immunoSEQ multiplex PCR was the method, and the copy in TCRdb shows in-frame clones only, minus some. The sample shows about 81,000 clones, 84% of them seen only once. The germline V gene has CDR1 MDHEN and CDR2 SYDVKM. The CDR3 length is 14 residues. With V trimmed by 9 bases and J by 5 bases, 8 bases remained unmatched. The specimen sequenced was peripheral blood. The clonotype originates from a human donor in a cohort sampled during active COVID-19. The rearrangement links TRBV28 to TRBJ2-3; 10 bases align to TRBD2. CDR3 in amino acids: CASLSGGAQDTQYF. DNA of the CDR3: TGTGCCAGTCTAAGCGGGGGGGCCCAAGATACGCAGTATTTT.